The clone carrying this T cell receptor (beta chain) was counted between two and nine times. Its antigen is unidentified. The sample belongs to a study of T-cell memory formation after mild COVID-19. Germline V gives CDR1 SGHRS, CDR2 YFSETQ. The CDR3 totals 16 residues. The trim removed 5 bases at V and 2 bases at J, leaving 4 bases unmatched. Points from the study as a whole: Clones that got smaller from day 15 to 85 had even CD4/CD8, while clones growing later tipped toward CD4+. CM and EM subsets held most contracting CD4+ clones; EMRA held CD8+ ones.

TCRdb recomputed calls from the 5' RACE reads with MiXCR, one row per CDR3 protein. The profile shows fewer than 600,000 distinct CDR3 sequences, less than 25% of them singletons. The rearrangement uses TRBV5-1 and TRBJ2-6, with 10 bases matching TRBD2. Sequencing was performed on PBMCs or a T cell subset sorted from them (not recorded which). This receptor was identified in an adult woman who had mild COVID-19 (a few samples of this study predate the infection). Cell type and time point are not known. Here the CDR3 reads CASSLAGAPGANVLTF. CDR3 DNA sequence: TGCGCCAGCAGTCTAGCGGGAGCGCCTGGGGCCAACGTCCTGACTTTC. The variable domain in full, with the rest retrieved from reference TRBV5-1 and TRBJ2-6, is KAGVTQTPRYLIKTRGQQVTLSCSPISGHRSVSWYQQTPGQGLQFLFEYFSETQRNKGNFPGRFSGRQFSNSRSEMNVSTLELGDSALYLCASSLAGAPGANVLTFGAGSRLTVL.